Each of the 11 T cell receptor beta chains below was sequenced from the same sample in a study of blood T cell repertoires in COVID-19. Generated by immunoSEQ multiplex PCR, the TCRdb table keeps only in-frame clones and is missing some. The sample has 200,000 to 250,000 clones; around nine tenths are singletons. The sequencing sample was made of peripheral blood. These receptors originate from a man aged 55 to 70 who had recovered from COVID-19.

The V gene is TRBV25-1, the J gene TRBJ1-4, with TRBD1 as a possible D gene (5 bases). The germline gives CDR1 MGHDK, CDR2 SYGVNS. This CDR3 contains 14 residues. V dropped 8 bases and J dropped 7 bases, with 17 bases sitting between them. The CDR3 region is CASRLPGGGEKLFF. The CDR3 bases are TGTGCCAGCCGATTGCCGGGGGGTGGTGAAAAACTGTTTTTT.

This clone has a single count. The V gene is TRBV7-3, the J gene TRBJ2-2; D perhaps matches TRBD1 (6 bases). The CDR3 spans 13 residues. V was clipped by 4 bases and J by 6 bases, with 9 bases between them. Germline V CDR1 and CDR2: SGHTA, FQGTGA. CDR3 nucleotide sequence: TGTGCCAGCAGCTCACAGGGTTCCGGGGAGCTGTTTTTT. It encodes CASSSQGSGELFF.

V is TRBV2 and J is TRBJ2-2, with 9 bases lining up with TRBD1. The CDR3 has 16 amino acids. The germline V gene has CDR1 SNHLY and CDR2 FYNNEI. Unmatched junction bases numbered 9, after V lost 6 bases and J lost 4 bases. CDR3 sequence: CASRITGGAGTGELFF. CDR3 DNA: TGTGCCAGCAGGATTACAGGGGGCGCGGGCACCGGGGAGCTGTTTTTT.

The rearrangement joins TRBV2 to TRBJ1-4, with TRBD1 matching 8 bases. V shed 4 bases and J 6 bases; nucleotides not matched to a gene: 7. This CDR3 region has 15 residues. Germline assignment: CDR1 SNHLY and CDR2 FYNNEI. The DNA for the CDR3 is TGTGCCAGCAGTGGCAAGACAGGGGATGATGAAAAACTGTTTTTT. Amino acid sequence: CASSGKTGDDEKLFF.

V is TRBV5-6 and J is TRBJ1-2, with TRBD1 identical over 7 bases. CDR3 size: 16 residues. Germline trimming cut 0 bases from V and 2 bases from J; bases unmatched to any gene: 7. CDR1 and CDR2 from the germline V gene are SGHDT and YYEEEE. The CDR3, as DNA: TGTGCCAGCAGCTTGGCGGGCAGGGGGTTCAACTATGGCTACACCTTC. Translation gives CASSLAGRGFNYGYTF. Based on the CDR3 plus reference TRBV5-6 and TRBJ1-2, the full variable domain is DAGVTQSPTHLIKTRGQQVTLRCSPKSGHDTVSWYQQALGQGPQFIFQYYEEEERQRGNFPDRFSGHQFPNYSSELNVNALLLGDSALYLCASSLAGRGFNYGYTFGSGTRLTVV.

The CDR3 spells CASSSADRVDTIYF. As DNA, the CDR3 is TGTGCCAGCAGTTCTGCGGACAGGGTAGACACCATATATTTT. The V call is TRBV7-9, the J call TRBJ1-3; 8 bases are a match to TRBD1. Per the germline V gene, CDR1 is SEHNR and CDR2 is FQNEAQ (reference sequence). The CDR3 is 14 residues long. The junction had 9 bases not matched to a gene; V was cut back by 6 bases and J by 8 bases.

The chain joins TRBV20-1 to TRBJ2-2; perhaps TRBD2 as D (7 bases). The CDR3 spans 15 residues. Germline CDR1 is DFQATT and CDR2 is SNEGSKA (reference sequence). The V end was cut by 3 bases, the J end by 5 bases, with 16 bases between. The CDR3 DNA follows: TGCAGTGCTAGTGGAGGGGGGGCATGGACCGGGGAGCTGTTTTTT. It is translated as CSASGGGAWTGELFF.

The CDR3 protein is CASSIGTEPSGGYTF. The CDR3 DNA follows: TGTGCCAGTAGTATAGGGACAGAGCCTTCGGGTGGCTACACCTTC. V and J are TRBV19 and TRBJ1-2; maybe TRBD1 (6 bases). Trimming took off 1 base at V and 7 bases at J, with 16 bases between the two ends. The germline CDR1 and CDR2 sequences are LNHDA and SQIVND (reference sequence). This CDR3 is built from 15 residues.

Only a few counts were recorded for this clone. J is TRBJ1-5 and V is TRBV19; D is ambiguous. This CDR3 spans 16 amino acids. The germline V gene encodes CDR1 LNHDA and CDR2 SQIVND (reference sequence). V was clipped by 7 bases and J by 0 bases, with 16 bases between them. The CDR3 bases are TGTGCCAGTACCCCAGGTGACGGTTATAGCAATCAGCCCCAGCATTTT. Protein product: CASTPGDGYSNQPQHF.

The gene calls are TRBV11-2 and TRBJ1-2; D remains ambiguous. The germline V and J ends were trimmed by 5 bases and 4 bases, with 17 bases remaining between them. Germline V lookup: CDR1 SGHAT, CDR2 FQNNGV. There are 15 residues in the CDR3. The CDR3 nucleotides are TGTGCCAGCAGCCCGAGGTTTAGCGACCTCTATGGCTACACCTTC. It encodes CASSPRFSDLYGYTF. The whole variable domain, remainder taken from reference TRBV11-2 and TRBJ1-2, is EAGVAQSPRYKIIEKRQSVAFWCNPISGHATLYWYQQILGQGPKLLIQFQNNGVVDDSQLPKDRFSAERLKGVDSTLKIQPAKLEDSAVYLCASSPRFSDLYGYTFGSGTRLTVV.

The rearrangement joins TRBV5-1 to TRBJ2-1, with 10 bases fitting TRBD2. This CDR3 contains 15 residues. Germline trimming cut 4 bases from V and 7 bases from J; bases unmatched to any gene: 8. CDR1 and CDR2 from the germline V gene are SGHRS and YFSETQ. The CDR3 DNA reads TGCGCCAGCAGCCCCCTAGCGGGGGTGGGTAATGAGCAGTTCTTC. Amino acids: CASSPLAGVGNEQFF.